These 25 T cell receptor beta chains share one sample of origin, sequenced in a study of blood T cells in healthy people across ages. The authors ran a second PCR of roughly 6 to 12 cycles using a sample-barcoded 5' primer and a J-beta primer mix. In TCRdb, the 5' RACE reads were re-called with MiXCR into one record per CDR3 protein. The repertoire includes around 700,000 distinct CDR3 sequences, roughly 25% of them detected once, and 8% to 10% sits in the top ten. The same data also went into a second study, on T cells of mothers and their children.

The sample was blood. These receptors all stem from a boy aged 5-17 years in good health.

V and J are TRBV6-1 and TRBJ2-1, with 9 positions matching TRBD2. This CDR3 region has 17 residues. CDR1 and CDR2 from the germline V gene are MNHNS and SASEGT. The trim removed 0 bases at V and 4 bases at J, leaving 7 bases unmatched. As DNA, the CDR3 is TGTGCCAGCAGTGAAGCGAAATTAGCGGGGGAATACAATGAGCAGTTCTTC. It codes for CASSEAKLAGEYNEQFF.

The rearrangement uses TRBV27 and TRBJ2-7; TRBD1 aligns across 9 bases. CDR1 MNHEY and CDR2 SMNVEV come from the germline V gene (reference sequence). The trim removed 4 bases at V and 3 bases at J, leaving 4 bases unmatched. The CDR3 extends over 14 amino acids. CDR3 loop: CASSWDREGYEQYF. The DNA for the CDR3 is TGTGCCAGCAGTTGGGACAGGGAAGGCTACGAGCAGTACTTC.

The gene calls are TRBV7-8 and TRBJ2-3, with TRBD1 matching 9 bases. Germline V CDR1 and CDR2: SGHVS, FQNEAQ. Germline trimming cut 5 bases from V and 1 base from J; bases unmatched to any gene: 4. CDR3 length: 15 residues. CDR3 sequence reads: CASSSYRGRTDTQYF. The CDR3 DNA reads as TGTGCCAGCAGCAGCTACAGGGGGCGCACAGATACGCAGTATTTT.

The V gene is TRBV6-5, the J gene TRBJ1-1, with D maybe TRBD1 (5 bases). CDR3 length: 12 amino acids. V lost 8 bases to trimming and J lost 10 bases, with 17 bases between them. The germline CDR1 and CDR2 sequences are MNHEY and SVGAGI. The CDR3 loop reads CASGQGGEVAFF. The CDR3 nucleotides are TGTGCCAGCGGCCAAGGAGGGGAGGTAGCTTTCTTT.

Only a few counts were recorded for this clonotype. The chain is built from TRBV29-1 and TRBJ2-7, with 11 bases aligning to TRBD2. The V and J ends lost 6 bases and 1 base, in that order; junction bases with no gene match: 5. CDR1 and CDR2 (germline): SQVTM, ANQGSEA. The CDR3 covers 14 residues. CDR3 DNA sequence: TGCAGCGTCGGGACTAGCGGTCCGTCCTACGAGCAGTACTTC. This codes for CSVGTSGPSYEQYF.

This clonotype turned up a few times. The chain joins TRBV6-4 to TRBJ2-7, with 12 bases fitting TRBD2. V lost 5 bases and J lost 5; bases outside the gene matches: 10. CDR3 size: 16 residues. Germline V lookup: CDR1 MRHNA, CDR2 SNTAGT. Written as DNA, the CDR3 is TGTGCCAGCAGTTACATACTAGCGGGAGGTCTCCACGAGCAGTACTTC. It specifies CASSYILAGGLHEQYF.

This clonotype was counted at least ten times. CDR3 residues: CASSYGMSNQPQHF. In DNA form, the CDR3 reads TGTGCCAGCAGCTATGGTATGAGCAATCAGCCCCAGCATTTT. V is TRBV6-2 or TRBV6-3 and J is TRBJ1-5; no firm D call. This CDR3 is built from 14 residues. V lost 6 bases, J lost 1 base, and 10 bases lay in between. The V gene's germline CDR1 is MNHEY and CDR2 SVGEGT.

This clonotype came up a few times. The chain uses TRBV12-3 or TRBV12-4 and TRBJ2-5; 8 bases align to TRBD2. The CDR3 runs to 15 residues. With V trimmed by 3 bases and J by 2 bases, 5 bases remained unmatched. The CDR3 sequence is CASSFGGGTQETQYF. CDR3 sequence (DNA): TGTGCCAGCAGTTTTGGCGGGGGGACTCAAGAGACCCAGTACTTC.

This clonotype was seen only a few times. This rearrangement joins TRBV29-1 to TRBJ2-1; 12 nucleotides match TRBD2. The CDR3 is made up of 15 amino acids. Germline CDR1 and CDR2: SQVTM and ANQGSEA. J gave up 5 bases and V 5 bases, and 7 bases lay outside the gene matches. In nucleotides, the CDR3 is TGCAGCGTTTCCATGAGACTAGCGGGAGACAATGAGCAGTTCTTC. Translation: CSVSMRLAGDNEQFF.

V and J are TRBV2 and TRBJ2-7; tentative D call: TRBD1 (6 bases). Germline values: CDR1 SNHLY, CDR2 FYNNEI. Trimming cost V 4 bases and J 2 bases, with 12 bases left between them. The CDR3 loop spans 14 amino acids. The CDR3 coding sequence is TGTGCCAGCAGTGTCGACAGGCATGCCTACGAGCAGTACTTC. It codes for CASSVDRHAYEQYF.

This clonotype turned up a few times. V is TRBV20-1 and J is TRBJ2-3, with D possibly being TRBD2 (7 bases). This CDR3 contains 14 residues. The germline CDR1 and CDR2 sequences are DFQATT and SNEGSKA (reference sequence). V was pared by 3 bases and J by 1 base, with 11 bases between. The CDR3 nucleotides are TGCAGTGCTAGCGGGGGGCTCGGCACAGATACGCAGTATTTT. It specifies CSASGGLGTDTQYF.

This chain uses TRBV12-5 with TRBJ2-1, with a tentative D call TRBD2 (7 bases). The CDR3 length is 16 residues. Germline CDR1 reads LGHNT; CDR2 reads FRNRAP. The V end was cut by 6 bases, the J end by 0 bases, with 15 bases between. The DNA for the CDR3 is TGTGCTAGTGGAGGGGCGGGGGCGAGCTCCTACAATGAGCAGTTCTTC. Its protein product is CASGGAGASSYNEQFF.

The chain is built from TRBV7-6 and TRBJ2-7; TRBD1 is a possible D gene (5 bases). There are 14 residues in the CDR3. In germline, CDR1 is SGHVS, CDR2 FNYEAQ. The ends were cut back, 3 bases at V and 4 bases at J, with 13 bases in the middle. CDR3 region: CASSLVTESYEQYF. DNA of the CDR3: TGTGCCAGCAGCTTGGTGACAGAAAGTTACGAGCAGTACTTC.

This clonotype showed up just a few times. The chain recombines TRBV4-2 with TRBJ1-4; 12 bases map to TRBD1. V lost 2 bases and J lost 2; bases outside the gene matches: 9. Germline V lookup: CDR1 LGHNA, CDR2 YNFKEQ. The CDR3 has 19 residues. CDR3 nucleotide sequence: TGTGCCAGCAGCCAATTTGGGACAGGGGGCACGGCGACTAATGAAAAACTGTTTTTT. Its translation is CASSQFGTGGTATNEKLFF.

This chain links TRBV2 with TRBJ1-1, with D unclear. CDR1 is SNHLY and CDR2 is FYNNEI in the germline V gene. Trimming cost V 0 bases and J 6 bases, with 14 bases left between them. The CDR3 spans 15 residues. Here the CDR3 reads CASSEASRDDPEAFF. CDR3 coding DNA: TGTGCCAGCAGTGAAGCGTCAAGGGATGACCCTGAAGCTTTCTTT.

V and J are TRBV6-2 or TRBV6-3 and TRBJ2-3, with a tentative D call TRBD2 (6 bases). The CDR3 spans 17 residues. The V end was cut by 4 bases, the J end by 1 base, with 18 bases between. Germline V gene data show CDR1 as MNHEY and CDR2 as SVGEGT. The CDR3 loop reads CASSSARGSGRTDTQYF. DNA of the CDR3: TGTGCCAGCAGTTCCGCCCGGGGTAGCGGTCGCACAGATACGCAGTATTTT.

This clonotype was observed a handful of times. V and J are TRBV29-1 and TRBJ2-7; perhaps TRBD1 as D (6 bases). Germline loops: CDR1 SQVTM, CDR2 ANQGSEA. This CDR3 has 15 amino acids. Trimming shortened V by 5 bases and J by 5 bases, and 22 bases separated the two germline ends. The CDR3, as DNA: TGCAGCGTTAGTTTCAGGGGATCGTCGTACGACGAGCAGTACTTC. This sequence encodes CSVSFRGSSYDEQYF.

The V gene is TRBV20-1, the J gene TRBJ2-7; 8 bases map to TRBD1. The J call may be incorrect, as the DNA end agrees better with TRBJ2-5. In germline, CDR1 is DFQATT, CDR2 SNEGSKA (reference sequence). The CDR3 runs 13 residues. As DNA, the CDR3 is TGCAGTACAACCGGGACAGGTGGGGAGACCCAGTACTTC. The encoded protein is CSTTGTGGETQYF.

The CDR3 region is CASSRNRGNEQFF. The CDR3 nucleotides read TGTGCCAGCAGCCGTAACAGGGGCAATGAGCAGTTCTTC. The J gene is TRBJ2-5, the V gene TRBV12-3 or TRBV12-4; 7 bases line up with TRBD1. The J call may be wrong; the DNA end is better matched by TRBJ2-1. This CDR3 contains 13 residues.

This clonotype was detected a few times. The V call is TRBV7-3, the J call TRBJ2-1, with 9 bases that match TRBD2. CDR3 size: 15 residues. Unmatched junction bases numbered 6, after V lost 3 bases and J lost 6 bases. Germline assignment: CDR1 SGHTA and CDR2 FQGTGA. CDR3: CASSLGSSGSNEQFF. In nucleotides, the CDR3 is TGTGCCAGCAGCTTGGGGAGTAGCGGGAGCAATGAGCAGTTCTTC.

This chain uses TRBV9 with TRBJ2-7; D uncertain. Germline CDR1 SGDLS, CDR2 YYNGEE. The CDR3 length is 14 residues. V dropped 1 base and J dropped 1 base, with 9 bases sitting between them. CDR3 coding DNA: TGTGCCAGCAGCGTATATGAGAGGTCCTACGAGCAGTACTTC. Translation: CASSVYERSYEQYF.

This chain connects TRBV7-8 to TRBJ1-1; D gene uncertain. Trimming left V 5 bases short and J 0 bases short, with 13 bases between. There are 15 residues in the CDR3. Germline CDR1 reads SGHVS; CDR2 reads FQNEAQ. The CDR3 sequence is CASSLTGAMNTEAFF. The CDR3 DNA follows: TGTGCCAGCAGCCTTACGGGAGCGATGAACACTGAAGCTTTCTTT.

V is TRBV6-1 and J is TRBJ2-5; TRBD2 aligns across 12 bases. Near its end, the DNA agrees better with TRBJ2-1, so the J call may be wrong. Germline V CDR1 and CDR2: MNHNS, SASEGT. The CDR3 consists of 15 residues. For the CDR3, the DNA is TGTGCCAGCAGTGCGACTAGCGGGAGCCGTATTCGGCAGTTCTTC. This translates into CASSATSGSRIRQFF.

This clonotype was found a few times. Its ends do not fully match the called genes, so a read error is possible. Written as DNA, the CDR3 is TGTGCCAGCAGCCCCACTAGCGGGAGTTACAATGAGCAGCTCTTC. Translation: CASSPTSGSYNEQLF. V usage is TRBV6-5 and J usage is TRBJ2-1; 11 bases are shared with TRBD2. Germline CDR1 MNHEY, CDR2 SVGAGI. This CDR3 region has 15 residues.

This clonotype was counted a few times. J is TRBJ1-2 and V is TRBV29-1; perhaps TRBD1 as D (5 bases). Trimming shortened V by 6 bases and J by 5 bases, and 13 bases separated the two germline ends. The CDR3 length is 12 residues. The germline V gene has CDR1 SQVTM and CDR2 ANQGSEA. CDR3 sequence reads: CSVERGDYGYTF. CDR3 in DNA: TGCAGCGTCGAACGAGGGGATTATGGCTACACCTTC.